This entry is about one T cell receptor beta chain. The CDR3 loop spans 14 amino acids. V lost 0 bases, J lost 0 bases, and 5 bases lay in between. Germline V gene data show CDR1 as LNHNV and CDR2 as YYDKDF (reference sequence). The data belong to a study of blood T cell repertoires in COVID-19. Study-wide background: Some COVID-19 samples were acute and others convalescent; all came from the United States, Italy and Spain.

Original processing methods: The assay estimated nucleated cells by amplifying reference gene primers. Using immunoSEQ multiplex PCR, the repertoire was profiled, and TCRdb retains in-frame clones only, with some absent. D and trimming come from the DNA, and the V and J calls and clone size come from that table. The sample lists about 140,000 clones; about 90% were seen once. The chain combines TRBV15 with TRBJ1-2, with D unresolved. The sequenced sample consisted of peripheral blood. This sequence was found in a woman aged 55-69 years with acute or convalescent COVID-19. DNA of the CDR3: TGTGCCACCAGCAGAGACACTGCTAACTATGGCTACACCTTC. This sequence encodes CATSRDTANYGYTF.